This passage covers 23 T cell receptor beta chains from one sample sequenced in a study of blood T cell repertoires in COVID-19. TCRdb's copy holds only in-frame clones and misses some; the assay was immunoSEQ multiplex PCR. The repertoire holds tens of thousands of clones, about 85% seen once, with about 12% in the top ten. Sequenced sample: peripheral blood. The receptor source for this set is a woman in her 70s in a cohort sampled during active COVID-19.

This clone ranks as medium-sized. The rearrangement uses TRBV14 and TRBJ1-3, with no clear D. The CDR3 has 15 amino acids. Germline assignment: CDR1 SGHDN and CDR2 FVKESK. V was shortened by 0 bases and J by 0 bases, with 6 bases between the two germline ends. The CDR3 DNA follows: TGTGCCAGCAGCCAAGATGGGAGCTCTGGAAACACCATATATTTT. Amino acids: CASSQDGSSGNTIYF.

The rearrangement joins TRBV4-2 to TRBJ1-2, with TRBD1 as a possible D gene (5 bases). Germline V gene sequence: CDR1 LGHNA, CDR2 YNFKEQ. Deletions cut 4 bases from V and 4 bases from J, with 13 bases between. This CDR3 is built from 14 residues. CDR3 sequence: CASSLLRGSYGYTF. CDR3 bases: TGTGCCAGCAGCCTACTACGGGGGAGCTATGGCTACACCTTC.

The rearrangement uses TRBV28 and TRBJ1-2; D is perhaps TRBD1 (5 bases). The CDR3 extends over 15 amino acids. CDR1 and CDR2 (germline): MDHEN, SYDVKM. With 3 bases removed from V and 3 bases from J, the gap between germline ends came to 14 bases. This CDR3 reads CASSLGQGRDYGYTF. The CDR3 DNA reads TGTGCCAGCAGTTTGGGTCAGGGTAGGGACTATGGCTACACCTTC.

In regard to this clone: The junction and the germline gene differ at one end; a read error may be behind it. V is TRBV5-1 and J is TRBJ1-2; perhaps TRBD1 as D (6 bases). This CDR3 is 12 amino acids long. The germline CDR1 and CDR2 sequences are SGHRS and YFSETQ. This CDR3 is CASSLGGTGYTF. As DNA, the CDR3 is TGCGCCAGCAGTTTGGGGGGCACTGGCTACACCTTC.

In this sample, this clone turned up a few times. V gene TRBV7-2 combines with J gene TRBJ2-7; 11 bases fit TRBD2. After removal of 1 base from V and 0 bases from J, the junction contained 8 bases not matched to a gene. Germline V gene lookup returns CDR1 SGHTA and CDR2 FQGNSA. The CDR3 covers 18 residues. The DNA of the CDR3 is TGTGCCAGCAGCTTAGGAGTGTTAGCGGGAGGGAGCTCCTACGAGCAGTACTTC. Residues: CASSLGVLAGGSSYEQYF.

In its sample, this clone was seen once. The chain recombines TRBV19 with TRBJ1-1, with 10 bases that match TRBD1. The CDR3 contains 12 residues. V trimming: 6 bases; J trimming: 7 bases; junction bases outside the gene matches: 2. Germline V CDR1 and CDR2: LNHDA, SQIVND (reference sequence). The CDR3 loop reads CASSRDRGEAFF. The CDR3 nucleotides read TGTGCCAGTAGCCGGGACAGGGGTGAAGCTTTCTTT. Variable domain in full (rest from reference TRBV19 and TRBJ1-1): DGGITQSPKYLFRKEGQNVTLSCEQNLNHDAMYWYRQDPGQGLRLIYYSQIVNDFQKGDIAEGYSVSREKKESFPLTVTSAQKNPTAFYLCASSRDRGEAFFGQGTRLTVV.

The gene calls are TRBV2 and TRBJ1-2; TRBD1 is a possible D gene (6 bases). CDR3 length: 13 residues. Trimming shortened V by 6 bases and J by 2 bases, and 10 bases separated the two germline ends. CDR1 is SNHLY, CDR2 FYNNEI, per germline. The CDR3 loop is CASSPDSNYGYTF. The DNA of the CDR3 is TGTGCCAGCAGCCCGGACAGCAACTATGGCTACACCTTC.

The chain recombines TRBV29-1 with TRBJ1-4; D ambiguous. This CDR3 region has 13 residues. Trimming stripped 5 bases from V and 3 bases from J, with 10 bases between. From germline, CDR1 is SQVTM and CDR2 ANQGSEA. CDR3 nucleotide sequence: TGCAGCGTTAGAGGGCCAGCTAATGAAAAACTGTTTTTT. Amino acid sequence: CSVRGPANEKLFF.

This sequence joins TRBV4-1 and TRBJ1-2; 7 bases fit TRBD1. This CDR3 has 17 residues. V lost 0 bases and J lost 5; bases outside the gene matches: 12. CDR1 and CDR2 from the germline V gene are MGHRA and YSYEKL. The CDR3 bases are TGCGCCAGCAGCCAAGAATATTCGACAGGGTCTGTATATGGCTACACCTTC. Protein product: CASSQEYSTGSVYGYTF.

This clone was observed a handful of times. The CDR3 is CASSGGLGNYGYTF. CDR3 nucleotide sequence: TGCGCCAGCAGCGGGGGGTTGGGGAACTATGGCTACACCTTC. The gene calls are TRBV4-3 and TRBJ1-2; D might be TRBD1 (5 bases). CDR3 size: 14 residues. Germline CDR1 is LGHNA and CDR2 is YSLEER. Deletions cut 5 bases from V and 2 bases from J, with 12 bases between.

The chain uses TRBV3-1 (or the pseudogene TRBV3-2) and TRBJ2-7, with 7 bases fitting TRBD2. This CDR3 spans 13 amino acids. Germline CDR1 is LGHDT and CDR2 is YNNKEL (reference sequence). Losses at the gene ends were 2 bases for V and 10 bases for J; bases not matched to a gene: 8. The CDR3 reads CASSQSSGAEQYF. The CDR3 DNA reads as TGTGCCAGCAGCCAATCCAGCGGGGCTGAACAGTACTTC.

The rearrangement links TRBV28 to TRBJ2-7; TRBD2 agrees at 8 bases. From germline, CDR1 is MDHEN and CDR2 SYDVKM. The CDR3 contains 14 residues. Trimming cost V 3 bases and J 4 bases; bases outside gene matches: 5. This CDR3 reads CASSFGGRSYEQYF. The CDR3 DNA follows: TGTGCCAGCAGTTTTGGCGGGAGGTCATACGAGCAGTACTTC.

DNA of the CDR3: TGCGCCAGCAGCTTGGAGGTCGGAGGCGGTGGGATTGGATCTGAAGCTTTCTTT. It specifies CASSLEVGGGGIGSEAFF. The gene calls are TRBV5-1 and TRBJ1-1; D call uncertain. This CDR3 spans 18 amino acids. Trimming removed 0 bases from V and 6 bases from J, with 24 bases in between. Germline loops: CDR1 SGHRS, CDR2 YFSETQ.

The CDR3: CATSDLGLAGGWSTGELFF. The CDR3 nucleotides read TGTGCCACCAGTGATCTAGGACTAGCGGGAGGGTGGAGCACCGGGGAGCTGTTTTTT. The chain joins TRBV24-1 to TRBJ2-2, with TRBD2 identical over 15 bases. V gave up 3 bases and J gave up 4 bases; unmatched junction bases: 8. This CDR3 comprises 19 residues. CDR1 and CDR2 (germline): KGHDR, SFDVKD.

The rearrangement joins TRBV30 to TRBJ1-2, with 10 positions matching TRBD1. V trimming: 0 bases; J trimming: 2 bases; junction bases outside the gene matches: 3. Germline CDR1 GTSNPN, CDR2 SVGIG (reference sequence). CDR3 length: 15 residues. In nucleotides, the CDR3 is TGTGCCTGGAGTGTTCCGGACAGGGGGAACTATGGCTACACCTTC. Protein sequence: CAWSVPDRGNYGYTF.

The chain has TRBV29-1 and TRBJ2-1; D is uncertain. In germline, CDR1 is SQVTM, CDR2 ANQGSEA. This CDR3 is built from 15 residues. The V and J ends lost 2 bases and 2 bases respectively, with 13 bases between them. CDR3 in amino acids: CSVEIALGAYNEQFF. Written as DNA, the CDR3 is TGCAGCGTTGAAATAGCCCTAGGTGCCTACAATGAGCAGTTCTTC.

The rearrangement joins TRBV6-2 or TRBV6-3 to TRBJ2-1, with TRBD2 matching over 7 bases. Germline V gives CDR1 MNHEY, CDR2 SVGEGT. The CDR3 length is 17 residues. Trimming cost V 2 bases and J 3 bases; bases outside gene matches: 10. This chain's CDR3 is CASSYDRAGTYYNEQFF. The CDR3, as DNA: TGTGCCAGCAGTTACGATAGAGCGGGAACCTACTACAATGAGCAGTTCTTC.

The rearrangement links TRBV28 to TRBJ2-1; 8 bases line up with TRBD2. The length of the CDR3 is 15 residues. V lost 7 bases and J lost 4; bases outside the gene matches: 9. Per germline, CDR1 MDHEN and CDR2 SYDVKM. The CDR3 protein is CASTEDPGGYNEQFF. CDR3 nucleotides: TGTGCCAGCACCGAAGACCCGGGGGGGTACAATGAGCAGTTCTTC.

This clone appeared a single time. This rearrangement joins TRBV7-2 to TRBJ2-1; 14 nucleotides align to TRBD2. V gave up 6 bases and J gave up 4 bases; unmatched junction bases: 2. The CDR3 spans 15 residues. Germline values: CDR1 SGHTA, CDR2 FQGNSA. CDR3 nucleotide sequence: TGTGCCAGCAGTCGGACTAGCGGGGGGTACAATGAGCAGTTCTTC. Its translation: CASSRTSGGYNEQFF.

The gene calls are TRBV11-2 and TRBJ1-4; D possibly corresponds to TRBD1 (5 bases). The CDR3 has 16 amino acids. Germline-derived CDR1 and CDR2 are SGHAT and FQNNGV. V was shortened by 0 bases and J by 8 bases, with 16 bases between the two germline ends. The CDR3 DNA reads TGTGCCAGCAGCTTAGATAGGTGGCAGGGAAGGGAAAAACTGTTTTTT. The encoded protein is CASSLDRWQGREKLFF.

This clone has only a few counts. This chain links TRBV5-4 with TRBJ2-7; 10 bases are a match to TRBD1. CDR3 length: 13 amino acids. The V gene end was trimmed by 4 bases and the J gene end by 4 bases; junction bases not matched to a gene: 2. CDR1 SGHNT and CDR2 YYREEE come from the germline V gene (reference sequence). The CDR3 coding sequence is TGTGCCAGCAGCCGACAGGGGGCTTACGAGCAGTACTTC. Amino acids: CASSRQGAYEQYF.

The chain has TRBV14 and TRBJ2-3; D is uncertain. The CDR3 extends over 11 amino acids. V lost 5 bases, J lost 5 bases, and 5 bases lay in between. Germline values: CDR1 SGHDN, CDR2 FVKESK. In DNA form, the CDR3 reads TGTGCCAGCAGCTATCGAGATACGCAGTATTTT. Amino acids: CASSYRDTQYF. The variable domain in full, completed from reference TRBV14 and TRBJ2-3, reads EAGVTQFPSHSVIEKGQTVTLRCDPISGHDNLYWYRRVMGKEIKFLLHFVKESKQDESGMPNNRFLAERTGGTYSTLKVQPAELEDSGVYFCASSYRDTQYFGPGTRLTVL.

V gene TRBV7-2 combines with J gene TRBJ2-1; possibly TRBD2 for D (6 bases). Germline V gives CDR1 SGHTA, CDR2 FQGNSA. This CDR3 has 14 amino acids. Deletions cut 3 bases from V and 7 bases from J, with 13 bases between. The CDR3 spells CASSLYGGKNEQFF. The CDR3 region has the DNA TGTGCCAGCAGCTTGTATGGGGGGAAAAATGAGCAGTTCTTC.